This T cell receptor beta chain originates from a study of cytomegalovirus exposure and HLA in healthy donors (dated by TCRdb to 2017 to 2019). Broadly, across the study: An earlier analysis of roughly 630 of the donors reported more than 250 Gb of sequence data and 100 million to 140 million unique TCR beta sequences from 150 million to 200 million T cells. Approximately 300 gigabases of sequencing data and approximately 80 million unique TCR sequences were included in an early release covering under 650 HLA-typed donors. Of the roughly 400 genotyped donors, roughly 85% fell in the genetic ancestry cluster associated with self-reported Caucasian donors. The aim of the study was to test whether cataloging public T cell receptors could identify signatures of past pathogen exposure. The T cell repertoires of around 730 subjects were profiled by immunosequencing and related to cytomegalovirus serostatus. Along with the 666-subject first cohort, a separate validation cohort of around 110 different subjects was used. To predict cytomegalovirus infection status, the study brought together high-throughput TCR immunosequencing, statistical association of individual TCRs with disease status, and machine learning. To study patterns of TCR occurrence, a later analysis re-analyzed previously published TCR beta repertoires from several hundred donors and added high-resolution HLA genotyping. Rather than drawing on any new phenotypic data, the later analysis identified candidate immune exposures from TCR beta sequences and the way those sequences occurred across donors. To decide whether each TCR beta V gene segment behaved as functional or pseudogenic, an earlier analysis of 587 of the donors relied on high-throughput TCR beta sequencing. Donor age, sex, ethnicity and CMV serostatus were compiled alongside the repertoire data. A later genetic analysis used genome-wide SNP genotypes for about 55% of the 666 donors, treating that subset as a discovery cohort. Every repertoire in the discovery cohort had been generated on one and the same sequencing platform. Class I and class II HLA loci were covered by the typing at four-digit resolution. The number of donors typed differed by locus, with 629-630 for A, B, C, DRB1 and DQB1, about 500 for DQA1, 600 to 610 for DPA1, and over 400 for DPB1. Several DR-DQ haplotypes were treated as single units for association and clustering because of strong linkage in the cohort. Among 350 to 400 genotyped donors of the cohort, an average of 235,054 unique TCR beta nucleotide sequences were sequenced per donor, approximately 20% of them non-productive. What the research found in general, with its limitations: In a later analysis, around 15,000 TCR beta sequences were associated with specific HLA alleles at a false discovery rate of 0.05. Most CMV-associated TCR beta chains appeared to be HLA-restricted in a later analysis, and the HLA associations seemed to be driven largely by CMV exposure. In an earlier analysis of around 600 of the donors, most TCR beta V segments were observed in productive rearrangements about 87% or about 30% of the time, broadly matching IMGT annotations. Because some donors lacked HLA typing at each locus, the association tests relied only on the typed subset. When HLA alleles, especially DR and DQ, strongly co-occurred, TCR associations were difficult to assign to individual alleles. Some IMGT-functional V segments, including TRBV6-2 and TRBV6-3, could not be distinguished by the 87-base-pair reads and were therefore excluded. The only immune exposure information available for the cohort was CMV serostatus. Only TCR beta chains were sequenced in this cohort, and the absence of alpha or paired-chain data limited detectable features. Most TCR sequences were seen in very few donors, while some public TCRs were found in many individuals. The classifier was reported to diagnose cytomegalovirus status with high specificity and sensitivity in both the original cohort and the validation cohort. Compared with equally common non-associated chains, HLA-associated TCR beta chains in a later analysis were more clonally expanded and had lower generation probabilities. The earlier analysis of approximately 590 of the donors excluded over 15 rarely observed V segments, including chromosome 9 orphons, because counts were too low. Correlated functional status among segregating V segments might reflect linkage disequilibrium, but an unknown experimental factor could not be ruled out. According to a later analysis, parvovirus B19, influenza, CMV and Epstein-Barr virus appeared linked to several top co-occurrence clusters. According to a later analysis, TCR association rates differed among HLA loci, with DRB1 alleles showing the most associated TCRs and HLA-C alleles showing the fewest. A few of the identified cytomegalovirus-associated TCR beta chains were confirmed in vitro to be specific for cytomegalovirus antigens. The authors suggested that the approach could potentially be generalized to other disease states and immunological phenotypes. Roughly uniform sequencing depth across donors was assumed in presence/absence analyses, although this assumption may not hold. The sequencing pipeline was judged likely to have produced a cluster of highly shared sequence variants as a technical artifact. A further reported finding was that TCR beta sequences accurately predicted the HLA-A and HLA-B alleles for most subjects in the first cohort. The study listed 164 TCR beta chains as associated with cytomegalovirus. In a later genetic analysis, a missense DCLRE1C variant was associated with V-gene and J-gene trimming of TCR beta chains, and the association was replicated in an independent cohort. In a later genetic analysis, fewer N-insertions in productive TCRs were reported among donors in an Asian-associated ancestry cluster than the 666-donor mean.

The CDR3 goes from the cysteine to the phenylalanine over 16 residues. Left in the record is the CDR3 DNA by itself, 48 bases read in frame from the first base. CDR1 and CDR2, per the germline V gene (reference sequence), are SGHNT and YYREEE. Deletion took 4 bases off V and 0 bases off J, with a span of 11 bases between the germline ends. The cohort consisted of 600 or so healthy bone marrow donors. Cohort members were all nominally healthy when sampled, although unrecorded immune exposures were likely present. The donor was CMV seropositive and belonged to the group of a few hundred seropositive cohort members. Each donor provided a peripheral blood sample, and peripheral blood mononuclear cells were used for TCR beta sequencing. Genomic DNA was extracted from the blood cell samples with the Qiagen DNeasy Blood Extraction Kit. The library was made by the immunoSEQ multiplex PCR assay. The multiplex PCR relied on a mix of 60 forward primers for TCR Vbeta segments and 13 reverse primers for TCR Jbeta segments. The CDR3 region of rearranged TCR beta genes was amplified from genomic DNA by a multiplex PCR assay. Amplified TCR beta libraries were sequenced as 87-base-pair reads on the Illumina HiSeq System. As for the original processing: A later analysis tallied approximately 87 million unique TCR beta chains across the 666 repertoires, and about 12 million of those chains were shared by two or more donors. Raw reads were error-corrected and collapsed into unique sequences by a nearest-neighbor algorithm in which closely related sequences were merged to remove PCR and sequencing errors. CDR3 sequences were aligned to IMGT reference sequences to assign V, D and J gene segments. For a sequence to be retained, a match of at least six nucleotides was required to both a V gene segment and a J gene segment. A rearrangement was called productive if the CDR3 had no stop codons and remained in frame with V and J, and every other rearrangement was called non-productive. CDR3 was defined by IMGT convention, running from the second conserved V-encoded cysteine to the conserved J-encoded phenylalanine. Sequences without an unambiguous match to a single V gene segment were excluded from the earlier analysis of approximately 560 of the donors. In an earlier analysis of 587 of the donors, a V segment was called functional when productive rearrangements were above 56.7%, and segregating when the standard deviation between donors exceeded 5%. To diagnose cytomegalovirus status from the catalog of TCR beta chain sequences, a statistical classification framework was built. A later analysis assigned V and J genes by comparing TCR nucleotide sequences with IMGT/GENE-DB human TR gene sequences. The TCRdist pipeline was used in a later analysis to assign CDR3 sequences and most-parsimonious VDJ recombination scenarios. In a later analysis, each TCR beta chain was defined by its CDR3 amino acid sequence together with its V-gene family, and reads without a unique V-gene family were excluded. To address suspected cross-contamination and a sequencing artifact, a later analysis removed a few hundred highly shared, low-generation-probability nucleotide sequences. In a later analysis, a clonal expansion index was calculated for each public chain from normalized within-repertoire ranks of inferred template counts. A later analysis computed generation probabilities with a VDJ recombination model fitted to out-of-frame rearrangements, and checked the results against IGoR. In a later analysis, TCR-TCR, TCR-HLA and TCR-CMV co-occurrence was scored with hypergeometric tests, and a repertoire-size bias correction was applied to TCR pairs. To estimate false discovery rates, a later analysis permuted the HLA or CMV assignments 20 times. In a later analysis, co-occurring TCRs were grouped using DBSCAN, and TCRdist sequence similarity was added for clustering within HLA-allele-positive subsets. Co-occurrence clustering excluded repertoires with fewer than 30,000 or more than 120,000 public chains, plus five with anomalous nucleotide sharing. In TCRdb, the immuneACCESS table is reduced to in-frame sequences with V and J assigned. These tables do not hold every clone; where another copy was compared, an unresolved V gene accounts for under half, and the others remain unexplained. The V and J calls and clone size were taken over from that table, and D and trimming were inferred from the DNA. The sample table shows about 120,000 clones, and 77% are seen once. In total, the top ten clones hold roughly 3.9% of the sample.

This clone came up a few times. Which antigen it targets is not known. No base quality values were provided; no much bigger clone lies one nucleotide off. The clonotype was recovered from a male donor in good health and CMV-seropositive. The sequencing sample was made of PBMCs. The receptor chain draws on TRBV5-4 and TRBJ2-6; confidence is insufficient to name the D gene. The CDR3 sequence is CASSPGTHSGANVLTF. DNA sequence: TGTGCCAGCAGCCCAGGCACCCACTCTGGGGCCAACGTCCTGACTTTC.